This paragraph reports one T cell receptor (beta chain). Antigen specificity is unknown. These data come from a study of beta chain features in type 1 diabetes. Overall study context: Age, gender and cell yields were similar between patients and healthy donors. Study-wide results and caveats: The naive, central memory and Treg TCRB repertoires of patients appeared to be more similar to one another than those of healthy donors. Using cDNA template may skew counts toward highly expressing activated cells.

Trimming cost V 7 bases and J 2 bases, with 7 bases left between them. Germline V gene sequence: CDR1 SNHLY, CDR2 FYNNEI. This CDR3 spans 12 amino acids. cDNA synthesis used the whole RNA isolate, giving expressed TCRB sequences. Profiling relied on immunoSEQ multiplex PCR, and the TCRdb table lists in-frame clones only, not all of them. The table records under 250,000 clones, 25% to 30% of them present only once. The receptor's source is a man aged 30 to 39 in good health. The chain recombines TRBV2 with TRBJ2-3; D is unresolved. The sequenced sample was central memory CD4+ T cells from blood. The CDR3 bases are TGTGCCAGCACAGAAGACACAGATACGCAGTATTTT. Its translation is CASTEDTDTQYF.